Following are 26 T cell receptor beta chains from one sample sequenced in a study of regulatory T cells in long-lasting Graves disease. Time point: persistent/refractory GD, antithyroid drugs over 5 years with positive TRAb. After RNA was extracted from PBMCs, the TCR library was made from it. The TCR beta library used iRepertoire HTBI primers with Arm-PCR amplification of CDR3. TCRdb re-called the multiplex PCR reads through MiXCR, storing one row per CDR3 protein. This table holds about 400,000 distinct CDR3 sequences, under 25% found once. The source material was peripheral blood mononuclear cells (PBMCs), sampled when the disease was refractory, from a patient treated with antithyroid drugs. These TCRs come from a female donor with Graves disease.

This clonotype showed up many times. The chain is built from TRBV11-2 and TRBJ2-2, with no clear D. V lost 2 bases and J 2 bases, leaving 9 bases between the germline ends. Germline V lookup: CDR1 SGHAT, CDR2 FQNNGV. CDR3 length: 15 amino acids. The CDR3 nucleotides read TGTGCCAGCAGCTTAAGGGTCATTAACACCGGGGAGCTGTTTTTT. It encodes CASSLRVINTGELFF.

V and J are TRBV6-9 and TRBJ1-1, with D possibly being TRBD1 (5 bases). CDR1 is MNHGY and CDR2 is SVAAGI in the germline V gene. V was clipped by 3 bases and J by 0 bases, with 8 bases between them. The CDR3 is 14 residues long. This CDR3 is CASSYGGLNTEAFF. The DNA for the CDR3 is TGTGCCAGCAGTTACGGGGGTCTGAACACTGAAGCTTTCTTT.

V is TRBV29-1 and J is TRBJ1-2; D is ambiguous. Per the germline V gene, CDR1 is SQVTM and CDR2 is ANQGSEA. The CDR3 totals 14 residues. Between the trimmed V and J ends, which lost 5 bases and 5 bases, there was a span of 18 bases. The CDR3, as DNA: TGCAGCGTTCCCCGTGGACTTTATGGGTATGGCTACACCTTC. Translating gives CSVPRGLYGYGYTF.

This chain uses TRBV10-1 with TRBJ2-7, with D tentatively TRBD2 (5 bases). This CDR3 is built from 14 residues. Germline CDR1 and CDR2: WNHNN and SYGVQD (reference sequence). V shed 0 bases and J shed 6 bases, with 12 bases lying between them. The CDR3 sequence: CASSESLASTEQYF. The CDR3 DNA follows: TGCGCCAGCAGTGAGTCCCTAGCATCGACCGAGCAGTACTTC.

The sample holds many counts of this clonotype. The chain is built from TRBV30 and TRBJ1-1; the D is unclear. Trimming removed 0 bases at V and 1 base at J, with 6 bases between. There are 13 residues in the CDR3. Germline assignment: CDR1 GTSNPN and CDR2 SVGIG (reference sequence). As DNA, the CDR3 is TGTGCCTGGAGTGTGAACAGGAACACTGAAGCTTTCTTT. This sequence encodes CAWSVNRNTEAFF.

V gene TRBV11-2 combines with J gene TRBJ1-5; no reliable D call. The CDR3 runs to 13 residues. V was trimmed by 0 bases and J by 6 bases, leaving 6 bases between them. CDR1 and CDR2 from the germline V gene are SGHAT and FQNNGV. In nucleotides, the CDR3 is TGTGCCAGCAGCTTAGAGGGGATTCAGCCCCAGCATTTT. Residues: CASSLEGIQPQHF.

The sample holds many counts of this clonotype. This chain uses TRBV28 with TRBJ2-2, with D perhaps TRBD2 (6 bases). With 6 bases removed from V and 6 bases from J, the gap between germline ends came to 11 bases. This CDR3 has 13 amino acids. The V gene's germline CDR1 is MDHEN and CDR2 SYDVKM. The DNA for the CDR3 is TGTGCCAGCAGCCTCCGACTAGCCGGGGAGCTGTTTTTT. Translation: CASSLRLAGELFF.

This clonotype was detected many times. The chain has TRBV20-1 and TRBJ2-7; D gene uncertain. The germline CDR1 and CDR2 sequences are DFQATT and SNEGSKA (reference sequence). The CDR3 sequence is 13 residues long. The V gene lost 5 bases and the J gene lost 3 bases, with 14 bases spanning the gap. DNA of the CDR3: TGCAGTGCTGAGCACCGGGTCTTCTACGAGCAGTACTTC. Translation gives CSAEHRVFYEQYF.

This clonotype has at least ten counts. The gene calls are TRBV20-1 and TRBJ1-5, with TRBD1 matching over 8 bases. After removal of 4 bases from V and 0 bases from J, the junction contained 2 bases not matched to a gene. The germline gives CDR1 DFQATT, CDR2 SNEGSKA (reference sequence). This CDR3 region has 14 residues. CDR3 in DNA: TGCAGTGCTACACAGGGGGTTAGCAATCAGCCCCAGCATTTT. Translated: CSATQGVSNQPQHF.

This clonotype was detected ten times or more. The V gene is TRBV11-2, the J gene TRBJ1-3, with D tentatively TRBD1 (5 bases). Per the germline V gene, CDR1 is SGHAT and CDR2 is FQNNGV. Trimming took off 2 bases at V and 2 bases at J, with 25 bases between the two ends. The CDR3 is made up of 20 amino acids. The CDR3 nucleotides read TGTGCCAGCAGCTTACGAGGGGCCCAATTACGGAGGAGTGCTGGAAACACCATATATTTT. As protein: CASSLRGAQLRRSAGNTIYF.

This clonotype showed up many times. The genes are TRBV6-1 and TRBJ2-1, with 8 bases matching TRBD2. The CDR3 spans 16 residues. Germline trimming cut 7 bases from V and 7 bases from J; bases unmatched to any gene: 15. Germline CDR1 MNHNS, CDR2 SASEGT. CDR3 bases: TGTGCCAGCAACGGGGGGGAGGGCCGTTCTGGGAATGAGCAGTTCTTC. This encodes CASNGGEGRSGNEQFF.

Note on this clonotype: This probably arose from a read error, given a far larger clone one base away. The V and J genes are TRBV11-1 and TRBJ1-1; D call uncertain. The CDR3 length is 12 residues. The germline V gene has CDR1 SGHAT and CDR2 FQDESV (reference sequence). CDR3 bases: TGTACCAGCAGCTTAAGCCGCACTGAAGCTTTCTTT. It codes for CTSSLSRTEAFF.

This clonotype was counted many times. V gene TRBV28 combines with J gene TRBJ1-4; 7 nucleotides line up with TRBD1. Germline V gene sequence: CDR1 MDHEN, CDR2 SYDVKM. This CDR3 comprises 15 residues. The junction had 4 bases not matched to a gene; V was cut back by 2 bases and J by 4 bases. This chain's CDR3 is CASSLRQGFNEKLFF. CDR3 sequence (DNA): TGTGCCAGCAGTTTACGACAGGGCTTTAATGAAAAACTGTTTTTT.

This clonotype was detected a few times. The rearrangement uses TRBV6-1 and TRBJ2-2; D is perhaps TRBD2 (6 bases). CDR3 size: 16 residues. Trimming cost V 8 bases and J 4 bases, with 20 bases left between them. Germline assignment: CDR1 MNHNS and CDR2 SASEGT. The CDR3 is CASYRGDGFFTGELFF. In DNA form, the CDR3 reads TGTGCCAGCTATCGCGGGGACGGTTTTTTCACCGGGGAGCTGTTTTTT.

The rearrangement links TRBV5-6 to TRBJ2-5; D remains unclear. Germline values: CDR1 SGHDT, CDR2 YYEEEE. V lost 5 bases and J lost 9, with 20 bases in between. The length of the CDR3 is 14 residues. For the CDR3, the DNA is TGTGCCAGCAGTTCCCGCGAGACCGGTGGTGCCCAGTACTTC. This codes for CASSSRETGGAQYF.

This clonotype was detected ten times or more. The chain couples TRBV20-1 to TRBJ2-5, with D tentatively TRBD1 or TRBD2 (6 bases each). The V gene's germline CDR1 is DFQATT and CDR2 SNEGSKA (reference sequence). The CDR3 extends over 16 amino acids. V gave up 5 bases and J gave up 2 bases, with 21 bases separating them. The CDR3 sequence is CSAGESRGGWQETQYF. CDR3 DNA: TGCAGTGCTGGGGAGTCCCGAGGGGGGTGGCAAGAGACCCAGTACTTC.

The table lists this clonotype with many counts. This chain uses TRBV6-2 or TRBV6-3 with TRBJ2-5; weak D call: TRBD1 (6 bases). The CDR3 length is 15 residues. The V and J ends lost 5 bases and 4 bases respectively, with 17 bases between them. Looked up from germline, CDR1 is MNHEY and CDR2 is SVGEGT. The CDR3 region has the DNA TGTGCCAGCAGTCCCAGGCCGAGGGGGAGAGAGACCCAGTACTTC. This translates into CASSPRPRGRETQYF.

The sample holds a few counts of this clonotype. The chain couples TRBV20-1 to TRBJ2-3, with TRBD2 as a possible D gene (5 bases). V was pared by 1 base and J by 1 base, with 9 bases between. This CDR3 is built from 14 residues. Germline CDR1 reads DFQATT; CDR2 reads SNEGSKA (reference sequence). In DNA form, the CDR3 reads TGCAGTGCTAGAGGGAGGATCGGCACAGATACGCAGTATTTT. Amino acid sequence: CSARGRIGTDTQYF.

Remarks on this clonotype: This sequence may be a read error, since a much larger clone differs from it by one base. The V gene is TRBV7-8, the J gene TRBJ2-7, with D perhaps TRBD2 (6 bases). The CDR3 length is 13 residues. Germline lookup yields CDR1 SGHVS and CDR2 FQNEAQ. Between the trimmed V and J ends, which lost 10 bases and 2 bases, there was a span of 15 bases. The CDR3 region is CATGTPLAYEQYF. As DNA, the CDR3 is TGTGCCACCGGGACTCCCCTAGCCTACGAGCAGTACTTC.

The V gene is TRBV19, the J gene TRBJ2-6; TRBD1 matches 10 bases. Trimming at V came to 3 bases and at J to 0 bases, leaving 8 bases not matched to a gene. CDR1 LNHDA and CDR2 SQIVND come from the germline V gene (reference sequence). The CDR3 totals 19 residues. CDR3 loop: CASSIRGGQGRSGANVLTF. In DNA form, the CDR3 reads TGTGCCAGTAGTATTAGGGGGGGACAGGGGCGCTCTGGGGCCAACGTCCTGACTTTC. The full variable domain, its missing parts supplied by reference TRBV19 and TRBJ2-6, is DGGITQSPKYLFRKEGQNVTLSCEQNLNHDAMYWYRQDPGQGLRLIYYSQIVNDFQKGDIAEGYSVSREKKESFPLTVTSAQKNPTAFYLCASSIRGGQGRSGANVLTFGAGSRLTVL.

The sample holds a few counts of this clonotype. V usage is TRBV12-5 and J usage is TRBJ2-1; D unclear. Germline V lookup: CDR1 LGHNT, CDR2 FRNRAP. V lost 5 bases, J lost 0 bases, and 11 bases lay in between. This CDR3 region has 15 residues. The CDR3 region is CASGPQASSYNEQFF. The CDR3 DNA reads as TGTGCTAGTGGTCCCCAGGCGAGCTCCTACAATGAGCAGTTCTTC.

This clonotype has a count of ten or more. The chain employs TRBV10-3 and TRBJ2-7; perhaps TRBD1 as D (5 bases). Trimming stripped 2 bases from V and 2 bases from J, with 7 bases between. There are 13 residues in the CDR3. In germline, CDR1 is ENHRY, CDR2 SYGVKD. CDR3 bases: TGTGCCATCAGTGAGATACAGGCCTACGAGCAGTACTTC. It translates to CAISEIQAYEQYF.

The CDR3 region has the DNA TGTGCCAGCACCGGACAGGTTTGGGGATCACCCCTCCACTTT. Translated: CASTGQVWGSPLHF. The chain links TRBV6-1 to TRBJ1-6, with 7 bases that match TRBD1. This CDR3 comprises 14 residues. Germline V CDR1 and CDR2: MNHNS, SASEGT. The junction had 10 bases not matched to a gene; V was cut back by 7 bases and J by 10 bases.

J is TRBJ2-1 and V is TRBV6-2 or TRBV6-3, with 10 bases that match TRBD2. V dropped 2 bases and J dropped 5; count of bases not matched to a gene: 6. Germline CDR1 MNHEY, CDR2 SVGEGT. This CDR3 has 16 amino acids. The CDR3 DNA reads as TGTGCCAGCAGTTACCCTAGACTAGCGGGCGACAATGAGCAGTTCTTC. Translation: CASSYPRLAGDNEQFF.

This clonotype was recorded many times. This CDR3 is CASSSTGDSNQPQHF. CDR3 DNA sequence: TGTGCCAGCAGCAGTACAGGGGACAGCAATCAGCCCCAGCATTTT. The chain recombines TRBV6-1 with TRBJ1-5; 7 positions match TRBD1. In germline, CDR1 is MNHNS, CDR2 SASEGT. After removal of 6 bases from V and 1 base from J, the junction contained 6 bases not matched to a gene. The CDR3 is 15 amino acids.

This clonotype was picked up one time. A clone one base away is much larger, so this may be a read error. Here the CDR3 reads CAGSPPGIYTEAFF. CDR3 sequence (DNA): TGTGCCGGCTCACCACCTGGAATTTACACTGAAGCTTTCTTT. The chain uses TRBV18 and TRBJ1-1; D unclear. The germline V gene has CDR1 KGHSH and CDR2 LQKENI. The CDR3 is 14 residues long.